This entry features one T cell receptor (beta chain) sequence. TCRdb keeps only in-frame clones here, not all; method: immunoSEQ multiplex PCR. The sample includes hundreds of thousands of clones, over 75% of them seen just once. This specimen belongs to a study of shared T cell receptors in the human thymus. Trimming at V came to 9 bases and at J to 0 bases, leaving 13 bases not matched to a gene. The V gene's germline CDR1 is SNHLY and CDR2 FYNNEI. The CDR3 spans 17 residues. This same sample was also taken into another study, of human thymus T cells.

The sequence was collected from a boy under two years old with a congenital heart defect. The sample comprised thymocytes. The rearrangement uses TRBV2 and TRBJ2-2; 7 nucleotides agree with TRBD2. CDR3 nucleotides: TGTGCCAGAAACGGGCGAGCGGGACCGGCGAACACCGGGGAGCTGTTTTTT. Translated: CARNGRAGPANTGELFF.